The 24 T cell receptor beta chains presented below share a single source sample, sequenced in a study of blood T cell repertoires in COVID-19. The data were produced by immunoSEQ multiplex PCR, yet TCRdb's version contains in-frame clones alone and is incomplete. The data show about 250,000 clones, with 84% seen just once and less than 4.5% held by the top ten. Sequences were obtained from peripheral blood. The receptors come from a man in his forties or fifties with acute or convalescent COVID-19.

The gene calls are TRBV10-3 and TRBJ1-2; 8 bases line up with TRBD1. Germline V gene data show CDR1 as ENHRY and CDR2 as SYGVKD. J lost 4 bases, V lost 6 bases, and 4 bases had no gene match. The CDR3 is 13 amino acids. The DNA for the CDR3 is TGTGCCATCAGGGACAGGGAGGTCTATGGCTACACCTTC. The encoded protein is CAIRDREVYGYTF.

V gene TRBV30 combines with J gene TRBJ1-4; D is unresolved. The V gene lost 4 bases and the J gene lost 4 bases, with 10 bases spanning the gap. The germline V gene has CDR1 GTSNPN and CDR2 SVGIG (reference sequence). CDR3 length: 13 residues. The CDR3 here is CAWNPRLNEKLFF. The CDR3 DNA is TGTGCCTGGAATCCCAGACTTAATGAAAAACTGTTTTTT.

This sequence joins TRBV5-1 and TRBJ2-5; 13 bases fit TRBD2. V lost 3 bases, J lost 3 bases, and 11 bases stayed unmatched. The CDR3 contains 18 residues. Germline lookup yields CDR1 SGHRS and CDR2 YFSETQ. CDR3 protein: CASSSTSGRAPRKETQYF. For the CDR3, the DNA is TGCGCCAGCAGCTCCACTAGCGGGAGGGCCCCTCGAAAAGAGACCCAGTACTTC.

This chain uses TRBV6-6 with TRBJ2-7; 11 nucleotides line up with TRBD1. Trimming cost V 2 bases and J 4 bases; bases outside gene matches: 7. The V gene's germline CDR1 is MNHNY and CDR2 SVGAGI (reference sequence). This CDR3 comprises 16 residues. CDR3 in DNA: TGTGCCAGCAGTTACCGGACAGGGGGCGGGCTTTACGAGCAGTACTTC. It yields the protein CASSYRTGGGLYEQYF.

The chain carries TRBV4-1 and TRBJ2-1, with TRBD2 identical over 10 bases. Germline-derived CDR1 and CDR2 are MGHRA and YSYEKL. The CDR3 totals 16 residues. V lost 3 bases to trimming and J lost 9 bases; unmatched junction nucleotides: 11. The CDR3 region has the DNA TGCGCCAGCAGCCAGAGTCTAGCGGGAGCCAAGAGTGAGCAGTTCTTC. Protein product: CASSQSLAGAKSEQFF.

The chain couples TRBV18 to TRBJ2-7; 10 positions match TRBD2. Germline CDR1 is KGHSH and CDR2 is LQKENI. V trimming: 6 bases; J trimming: 4 bases; junction bases outside the gene matches: 18. CDR3 length: 18 residues. CDR3 residues: CASSRNTISSGSVYEQYF. In DNA form, the CDR3 reads TGTGCCAGCTCCCGTAACACAATATCTAGCGGGAGTGTGTACGAGCAGTACTTC.

This rearrangement joins TRBV24-1 to TRBJ1-1; TRBD1 matches at 8 bases. Germline V gives CDR1 KGHDR, CDR2 SFDVKD. This CDR3 has 15 amino acids. V lost 7 bases, J lost 7 bases, and 13 bases stayed unmatched. CDR3 protein: CATRKGGQGANEAFF. CDR3 DNA sequence: TGTGCCACCAGGAAAGGGGGCCAGGGGGCGAATGAAGCTTTCTTT.

The chain couples TRBV3-1 (or the pseudogene TRBV3-2) to TRBJ2-5, with 9 bases that match TRBD1. The CDR3 spans 16 residues. Trimming removed 2 bases from V and 1 base from J; junction bases left unmatched: 5. Germline loops: CDR1 LGHDT, CDR2 YNNKEL (reference sequence). The CDR3 nucleotides are TGTGCCAGCAGCCAAACCGGGACAGGGATCCAAGAGACCCAGTACTTC. Translating it yields CASSQTGTGIQETQYF.

This clone was seen only once. This chain connects TRBV5-4 to TRBJ2-7; perhaps TRBD1 as D (6 bases). Germline V gene lookup returns CDR1 SGHNT and CDR2 YYREEE (reference sequence). The CDR3 contains 15 residues. V lost 7 bases and J 6 bases, leaving 23 bases between the germline ends. CDR3 DNA: TGTGCCAGCTGGAAGTGGGACAAAGCGTTATCCGAGCAGTACTTC. It translates to CASWKWDKALSEQYF.

This sequence joins TRBV27 and TRBJ2-1; TRBD2 aligns across 12 bases. The length of the CDR3 is 16 residues. Germline loops: CDR1 MNHEY, CDR2 SMNVEV (reference sequence). V was clipped by 7 bases and J by 7 bases; unmatched bases: 11. CDR3 nucleotide sequence: TGTGCCAGCACCCCTACTAGCGGGGGGTCTTGGAATGAGCAGTTCTTC. This gives the protein CASTPTSGGSWNEQFF.

This sequence joins TRBV11-1 and TRBJ2-3; the match to TRBD2 covers 7 bases. With 2 bases clipped from V and 6 bases from J, the junction kept 8 bases outside the gene matches. The CDR3 spans 15 residues. Germline CDR1 reads SGHAT; CDR2 reads FQDESV (reference sequence). CDR3 in DNA: TGTGCCAGCAGCTTAAGGCGGGGGATAGGGGATACGCAGTATTTT. This gives the protein CASSLRRGIGDTQYF.

In DNA form, the CDR3 reads TGTGCCACCAGCAGAGAGCGTTCCGTGAACACTGAAGCTTTCTTT. Protein product: CATSRERSVNTEAFF. The J gene is TRBJ1-1, the V gene TRBV15; D gene ambiguous. There are 15 residues in the CDR3. The V gene lost 0 bases and the J gene lost 0 bases, with 8 bases spanning the gap. Germline values: CDR1 LNHNV, CDR2 YYDKDF (reference sequence).

The V gene is TRBV27, the J gene TRBJ2-7, with TRBD1 as a possible D gene (5 bases). The germline CDR1 and CDR2 sequences are MNHEY and SMNVEV (reference sequence). The V gene lost 5 bases and the J gene lost 3 bases, with 11 bases spanning the gap. CDR3 length equals 13 residues. The CDR3 DNA sequence: TGTGCCAGCAGTCCTCTCCAGGGCTACGAGCAGTACTTC. Translated, it gives CASSPLQGYEQYF.

The chain carries TRBV5-1 and TRBJ2-7; 11 bases align to TRBD1. In germline, CDR1 is SGHRS, CDR2 YFSETQ. The CDR3 has 15 amino acids. V shed 2 bases, J shed 6 bases, and the junction held 7 bases outside the gene matches. This chain's CDR3 is CASSFQDRGRSEQYF. The DNA of the CDR3 is TGCGCCAGCAGCTTTCAGGACAGGGGGCGCAGCGAGCAGTACTTC.

The chain joins TRBV7-6 to TRBJ2-3; D might be TRBD2 (5 bases). V lost 5 bases, J lost 2 bases, and 20 bases lay in between. CDR3 length equals 17 residues. Germline V CDR1 and CDR2: SGHVS, FNYEAQ. The CDR3, as DNA: TGTGCCAGCAGCAATAGTGCCGGGGAGTCCAACACAGATACGCAGTATTTT. Its protein product is CASSNSAGESNTDTQYF.

The V call is TRBV5-4, the J call TRBJ2-2; 8 nucleotides align to TRBD2. Germline-derived CDR1 and CDR2 are SGHNT and YYREEE (reference sequence). The V gene end was trimmed by 4 bases and the J gene end by 3 bases; junction bases not matched to a gene: 8. The CDR3 extends over 16 amino acids. CDR3 DNA: TGTGCCAGCAGCGGGACTAGGGCAATAGACACCGGGGAGCTGTTTTTT. Translated, it gives CASSGTRAIDTGELFF.

The rearrangement uses TRBV12-5 and TRBJ1-2; 8 nucleotides align to TRBD1. The V gene end was trimmed by 3 bases and the J gene end by 4 bases; junction bases not matched to a gene: 4. This CDR3 has 14 residues. CDR1 LGHNT and CDR2 FRNRAP come from the germline V gene. This CDR3 reads CASGFETGVYGYTF. CDR3 coding DNA: TGTGCTAGTGGTTTTGAGACAGGGGTCTATGGCTACACCTTC.

V and J are TRBV28 and TRBJ2-3; TRBD1 matches 7 bases. Germline V gene data show CDR1 as MDHEN and CDR2 as SYDVKM. The CDR3 is 14 amino acids. V dropped 2 bases and J dropped 4; count of bases not matched to a gene: 3. The chain's CDR3 is CASSLTGAPDTQYF. In nucleotides, the CDR3 is TGTGCCAGCAGTTTAACAGGGGCCCCAGATACGCAGTATTTT. The complete variable domain, with remaining parts taken from reference TRBV28 and TRBJ2-3, reads DVKVTQSSRYLVKRTGEKVFLECVQDMDHENMFWYRQDPGLGLRLIYFSYDVKMKEKGDIPEGYSVSREKKERFSLILESASTNQTSMYLCASSLTGAPDTQYFGPGTRLTVL.

The V call is TRBV11-3, the J call TRBJ1-1, with a weak D call TRBD1 (6 bases). The V gene lost 2 bases and the J gene lost 3 bases, with 13 bases spanning the gap. The CDR3 is 15 amino acids. Germline-derived CDR1 and CDR2 are SGHNT and YENEEA. CDR3 sequence (DNA): TGTGCCAGCAGCTTACTTTGGGCAGGGGACACTGAAGCTTTCTTT. It encodes CASSLLWAGDTEAFF.

This clone was counted a few times. The conserved closing phenylalanine or tryptophan is absent in this CDR3, likely reflecting a read error. Because the CDR3's place on the DNA is in doubt, the DNA is left out and the CDR3 is given as listed by TCRdb. The chain combines TRBV28 with TRBJ1-1; the table's D call of TRBD1 was not tested on the DNA. The V gene's germline CDR1 is MDHEN and CDR2 SYDVKM. Inclusive of both ends, the CDR3 amounts to 16 amino acids. The CDR3 spells CASSFPRGQAERRMLL.

V gene TRBV9 combines with J gene TRBJ2-2, with D perhaps matching TRBD2 (5 bases). The CDR3 is made up of 13 amino acids. Germline V lookup: CDR1 SGDLS, CDR2 YYNGEE. V lost 6 bases to trimming and J lost 0 bases, with 6 bases between them. CDR3 nucleotides: TGTGCCAGCAAGGAGGCGAACACCGGGGAGCTGTTTTTT. Translated, it gives CASKEANTGELFF.

The chain is built from TRBV2 and TRBJ1-5; TRBD1 aligns across 8 bases. The CDR3 has 13 amino acids. The ends lost 8 bases at V and 3 bases at J; junction bases unmatched: 3. Germline CDR1 and CDR2: SNHLY and FYNNEI. The CDR3 coding sequence is TGTGCCAGCCAGACAGGGGACAATCAGCCCCAGCATTTT. Protein: CASQTGDNQPQHF.

CDR3 in DNA: TGTGCTAGTGGCCCCCCCATAGGGACAGCTCTTACTAGCACAGATACGCAGTATTTT. This translates into CASGPPIGTALTSTDTQYF. The genes are TRBV12-5 and TRBJ2-3, with 7 positions matching TRBD1. V was clipped by 6 bases and J by 0 bases; unmatched bases: 18. The germline CDR1 and CDR2 sequences are LGHNT and FRNRAP. CDR3 length: 19 residues.

V gene TRBV12-5 combines with J gene TRBJ2-5; 7 positions match TRBD2. Per the germline V gene, CDR1 is LGHNT and CDR2 is FRNRAP. The CDR3 has 17 amino acids. The V segment lost 6 bases and the J segment 0 bases; nucleotides outside the gene matches: 13. This chain's CDR3 is CASGPGRASGYQETQYF. The CDR3 DNA reads as TGTGCTAGTGGCCCCGGTAGGGCTAGCGGTTACCAAGAGACCCAGTACTTC.